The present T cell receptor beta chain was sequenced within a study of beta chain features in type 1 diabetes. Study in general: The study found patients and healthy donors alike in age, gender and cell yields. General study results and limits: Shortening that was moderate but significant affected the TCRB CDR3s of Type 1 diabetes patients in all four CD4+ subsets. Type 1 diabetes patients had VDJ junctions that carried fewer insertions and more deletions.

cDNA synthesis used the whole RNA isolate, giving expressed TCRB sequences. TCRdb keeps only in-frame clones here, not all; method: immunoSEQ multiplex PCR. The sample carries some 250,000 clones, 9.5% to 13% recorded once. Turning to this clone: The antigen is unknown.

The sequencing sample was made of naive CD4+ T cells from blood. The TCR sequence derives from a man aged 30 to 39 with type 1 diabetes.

CDR3 in amino acids: CASSSRVPLMNTEAFF. CDR3 coding DNA: TGTGCCAGCAGCTCCCGCGTACCTCTCATGAACACTGAAGCTTTCTTT. The chain joins TRBV11-2 to TRBJ1-1, with unresolved D. The CDR3 contains 16 residues. Trimming took 4 bases from V and 0 from J, leaving 15 bases between them. Germline lookup yields CDR1 SGHAT and CDR2 FQNNGV.